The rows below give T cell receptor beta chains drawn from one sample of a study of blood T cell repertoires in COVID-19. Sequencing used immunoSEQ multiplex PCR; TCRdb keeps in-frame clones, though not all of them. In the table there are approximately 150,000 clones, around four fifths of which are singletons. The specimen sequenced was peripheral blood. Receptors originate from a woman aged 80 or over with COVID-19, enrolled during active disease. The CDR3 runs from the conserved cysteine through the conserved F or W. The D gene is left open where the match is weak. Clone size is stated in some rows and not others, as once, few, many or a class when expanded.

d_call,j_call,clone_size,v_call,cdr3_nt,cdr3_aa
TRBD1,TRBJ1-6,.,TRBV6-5,TGTGCCAGCAGCCGGGACAGGAATTCACCCCTCCACTTT,CASSRDRNSPLHF
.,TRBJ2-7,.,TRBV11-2,TGTGCCAGCAGCTTACAGGGGTACGAGCAGTACTTC,CASSLQGYEQYF
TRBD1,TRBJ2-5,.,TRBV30,TGTGCCTGGAGTGGGACAGGGGGGCTAGAGACCCAGTACTTC,CAWSGTGGLETQYF
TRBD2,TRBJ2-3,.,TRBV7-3,TGTGCCAGCAGCTTAACGACTAGCCTTACAGATACGCAGTATTTT,CASSLTTSLTDTQYF
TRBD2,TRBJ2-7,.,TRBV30,TGTGCCTGGATTCGGGCGGGAGGATACGAGCAGTACTTC,CAWIRAGGYEQYF
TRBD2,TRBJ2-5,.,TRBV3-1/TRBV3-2,TGTGCCAGCAGCATAGCGGGGGGGTTAGAGACCCAGTACTTC,CASSIAGGLETQYF
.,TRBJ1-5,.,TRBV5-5,TGTGCCAGCAGCCCGGACGTCCCACATGCGGGGGGTCAGCCCCAGCATTTT,CASSPDVPHAGGQPQHF
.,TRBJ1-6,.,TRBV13,TGTGCCAGCAGCTTAGGATCCTGGGAGAGAGGCCATTCACCCCTCCACTTT,CASSLGSWERGHSPLHF
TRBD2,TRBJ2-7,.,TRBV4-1,TGCGCCAGCAGTAATAGGGCTAGCGGGACCTACGAGCAGTACTTC,CASSNRASGTYEQYF
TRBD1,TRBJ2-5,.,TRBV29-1,TGCAGCGCCCCGACAGGGCAAGAGACCCAGTACTTC,CSAPTGQETQYF
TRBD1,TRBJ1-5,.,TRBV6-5,TGTGCCAGCAGTTACAGTCGGCAGGGGGCGAGTCAGCCCCAGCATTTT,CASSYSRQGASQPQHF
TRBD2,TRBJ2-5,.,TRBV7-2,TGTGCCAGCAGCTTAACTGTAGCGGGGACCAGCCCCCAGACCCAGTACTTC,CASSLTVAGTSPQTQYF
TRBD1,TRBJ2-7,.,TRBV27,TGTGCCAGCAGCCGAACAGGGGCCCTCTTCTACGAGCAGTACTTC,CASSRTGALFYEQYF
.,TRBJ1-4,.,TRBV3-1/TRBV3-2,TGTGCCAGCAGTGACAGGCAAACTAATGAAAAACTGTTTTTT,CASSDRQTNEKLFF
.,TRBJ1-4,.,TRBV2,TGTGCCGCTCAAAGGGGCATAAGCGAAAAACTGTTTTTT,CAAQRGISEKLFF
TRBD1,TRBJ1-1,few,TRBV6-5,TGTGCCAGCAGCCGCACCACTGGACAGGGGGAAGCTTTCTTT,CASSRTTGQGEAFF
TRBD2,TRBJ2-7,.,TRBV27,TGTGCCAGCAGTTTACTGGCTAGCGGGAGATACTCCTACGAGCAGTACTTC,CASSLLASGRYSYEQYF
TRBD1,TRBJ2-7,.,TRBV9,TGTGCCAGCAGCGTAGGGGACAGGGGCATCTACGAGCAGTACTTC,CASSVGDRGIYEQYF
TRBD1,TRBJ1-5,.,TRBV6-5,TGTGCCAGCAGTCGCACAGGGGGGGATCAGCCCCAGCATTTT,CASSRTGGDQPQHF
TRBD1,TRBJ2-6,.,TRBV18,TGTGCCAGCTCACGAACCGGGACAGGGGTAAACTCTGGGGCCAACGTCCTGACTTTC,CASSRTGTGVNSGANVLTF
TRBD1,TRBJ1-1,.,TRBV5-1,TGCGCCAGCAGCTCACAGGGGGCGGGTACGGACACTGAAGCTTTCTTT,CASSSQGAGTDTEAFF
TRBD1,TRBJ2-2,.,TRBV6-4,TGTGCCAGTGGACAGGGTTCCACCGGGGAGCTGTTTTTT,CASGQGSTGELFF
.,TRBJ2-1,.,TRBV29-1,TGCAGCGTTGTAGAGATCACAGGGTACAATGAGCAGTTCTTC,CSVVEITGYNEQFF
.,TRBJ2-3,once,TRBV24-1,TGTGCCACCAGTGACCGTCTGCCCGGAGGACCAAGCACAGATACGCAGTATTTT,CATSDRLPGGPSTDTQYF
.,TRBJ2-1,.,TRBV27,TGTGCCAACGAATTTGGGGGGGCCGCCTACAATGAGCAGTTCTTC,CANEFGGAAYNEQFF
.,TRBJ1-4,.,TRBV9,TGTGCCAGCAGCCCCGCCTGGGGGGGGGATGAAAAACTGTTTTTT,CASSPAWGGDEKLFF
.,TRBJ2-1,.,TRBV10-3,TGTGCCATCAGTGAGAGCTTCGCGATGGAGTTCTTC,CAISESFAMEFF
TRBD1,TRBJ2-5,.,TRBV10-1,TGCGCCAGCAGTGACTTCCGGGACAGGGAGACCCAGTACTTC,CASSDFRDRETQYF
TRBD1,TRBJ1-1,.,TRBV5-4,TGTGCCAGCAGCAAGGACAGGCGGAACACTGAAGCTTTCTTT,CASSKDRRNTEAFF
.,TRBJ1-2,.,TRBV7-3,TGTGCCAGCAGCTTAAGCTCGGGGAGGGTGGGAAACTATGGCTACACCTTC,CASSLSSGRVGNYGYTF
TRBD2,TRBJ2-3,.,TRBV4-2,TGTGCCAGCAGCCAAAGGACTAGCGGGGGGGCCGGCACAGATACGCAGTATTTT,CASSQRTSGGAGTDTQYF
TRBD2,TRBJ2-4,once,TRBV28,TGTGCCAGCAGTTTGCCGCGGGAGTTCGGAAACATTCAGTACTTC,CASSLPREFGNIQYF
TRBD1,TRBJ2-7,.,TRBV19,TGTGCCAGTAGTATGGCCGGGACAGGGTCCTACGAGCAGTACTTC,CASSMAGTGSYEQYF
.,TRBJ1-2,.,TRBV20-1,TGCAGTGCTAGTTCCCAGGTGGAGGGCTATGGCTACACCTTC,CSASSQVEGYGYTF
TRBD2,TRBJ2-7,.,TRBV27,TGTGCCAGCAGTTCATACACTAGCGGGGACCCCTACGAGCAGTACTTC,CASSSYTSGDPYEQYF
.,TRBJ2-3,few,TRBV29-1,TGCAGCGTTGATTGGGGGGCAGATACGCAGTATTTT,CSVDWGADTQYF
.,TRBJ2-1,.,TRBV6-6,TGTGCCAGCAGTTACTCGGTCGGGAGTGTCTACAATGAGCAGTTCTTC,CASSYSVGSVYNEQFF
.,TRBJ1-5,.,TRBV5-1,TGCGCCAGCAGCTTAGGGGACTATAGCAATCAGCCCCAGCATTTT,CASSLGDYSNQPQHF
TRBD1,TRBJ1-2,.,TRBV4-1,TGCGCCAGCAGCCAAGAAGGGACAGGGGGCCGTGGCTACACCTTC,CASSQEGTGGRGYTF
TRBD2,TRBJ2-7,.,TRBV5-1,TGCGCCAGCAGCTTGGCCGGGGGGATACTCTACGAGCAGTACTTC,CASSLAGGILYEQYF
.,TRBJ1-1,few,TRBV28,TGTGCCAGCATCTTTACGCGGTACCAGAACACTGAAGCTTTCTTT,CASIFTRYQNTEAFF
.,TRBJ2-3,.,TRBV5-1,TGCGCCAGCAGCTCCGGGATCCATAGCACAGATACGCAGTATTTT,CASSSGIHSTDTQYF
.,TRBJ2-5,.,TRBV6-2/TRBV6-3,TGTGCCAGCAGTGCCCCCGGCGGTCAAGAGACCCAGTACTTC,CASSAPGGQETQYF
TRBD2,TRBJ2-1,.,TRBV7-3,TGTGCCAGCAGCCTTAGCGGGAGGGTAGACTACAATGAGCAGTTCTTC,CASSLSGRVDYNEQFF
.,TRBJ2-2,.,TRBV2,TGTGCCAGCAGTGGAGGGGGATCCGGGGAGCTGTTTTTT,CASSGGGSGELFF
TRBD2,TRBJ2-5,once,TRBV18,TGTGCCAGCTCACCCCTTAGCGGGAGGGGGCAAGAGACCCAGTACTTC,CASSPLSGRGQETQYF
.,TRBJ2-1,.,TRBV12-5,TGTGCTAGTGGTGGAAGAACTAGATTCGATGAGCAGTTCTTC,CASGGRTRFDEQFF
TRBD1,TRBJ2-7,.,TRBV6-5,TGTGCCAGCAGCCATGGGACAGGCGCCTCCTACGAGCAGTACTTC,CASSHGTGASYEQYF
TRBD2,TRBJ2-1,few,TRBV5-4,TGTGCCAGCAGCTTGGGTCTAGCGGGGGACAATGAGCAGTTCTTC,CASSLGLAGDNEQFF
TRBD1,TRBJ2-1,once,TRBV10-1,TGCGCCAGCAGTGTCGGGTGGGACAGCGTCTACAATGAGCAGTTCTTC,CASSVGWDSVYNEQFF
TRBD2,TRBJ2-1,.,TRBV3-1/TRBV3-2,TGTGCCAGCAGCCAAAGGGGACTAGTAGTCAATGAGCAGTTCTTC,CASSQRGLVVNEQFF
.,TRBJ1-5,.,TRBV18,TGTGCCAGCTCACCGACGGGACTTTTCAATCAGCCCCAGCATTTT,CASSPTGLFNQPQHF
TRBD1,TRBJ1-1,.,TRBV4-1,TGCGCCAGCAGCGGCTACAGGGGGCGGACTGAAGCTTTCTTT,CASSGYRGRTEAFF
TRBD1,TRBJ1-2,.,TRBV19,TGTGCCAGTAGAGGGACAGGGACTAACTATGGCTACACCTTC,CASRGTGTNYGYTF
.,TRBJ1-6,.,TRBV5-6,TGTGCCAGCAGCCGGTTACAGTCTGGCCCCCTCCACTTT,CASSRLQSGPLHF